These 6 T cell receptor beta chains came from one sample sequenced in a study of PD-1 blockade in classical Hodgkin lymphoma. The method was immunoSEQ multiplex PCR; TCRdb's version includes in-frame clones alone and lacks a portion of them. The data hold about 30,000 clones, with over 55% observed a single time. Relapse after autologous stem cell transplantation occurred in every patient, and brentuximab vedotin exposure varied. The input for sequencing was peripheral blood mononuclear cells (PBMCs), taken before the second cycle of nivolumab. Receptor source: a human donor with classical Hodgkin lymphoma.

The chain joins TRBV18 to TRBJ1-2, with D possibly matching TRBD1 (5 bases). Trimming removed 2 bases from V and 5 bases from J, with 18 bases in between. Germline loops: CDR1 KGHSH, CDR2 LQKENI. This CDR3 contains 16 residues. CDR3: CASSPVDSFFPYGYTF. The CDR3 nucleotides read TGTGCCAGCTCACCAGTAGACAGCTTTTTTCCTTATGGCTACACCTTC. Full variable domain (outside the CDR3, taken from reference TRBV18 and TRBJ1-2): NAGVMQNPRHLVRRRGQEARLRCSPMKGHSHVYWYRQLPEEGLKFMVYLQKENIIDESGMPKERFSAEFPKEGPSILRIQQVVRGDSAAYFCASSPVDSFFPYGYTFGSGTRLTVV.

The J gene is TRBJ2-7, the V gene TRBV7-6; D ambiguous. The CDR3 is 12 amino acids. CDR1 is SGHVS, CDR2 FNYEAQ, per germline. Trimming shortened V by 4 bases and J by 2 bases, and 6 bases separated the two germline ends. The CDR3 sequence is CASSSVAYEQYF. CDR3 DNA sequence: TGTGCCAGCAGCTCCGTGGCCTACGAGCAGTACTTC.

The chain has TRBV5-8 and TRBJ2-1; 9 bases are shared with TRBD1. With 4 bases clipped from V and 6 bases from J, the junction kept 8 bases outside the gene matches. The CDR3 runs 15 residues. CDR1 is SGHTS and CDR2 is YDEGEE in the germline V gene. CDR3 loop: CASSVRDRDANEQFF. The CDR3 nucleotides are TGTGCCAGCAGCGTTCGGGACAGGGACGCCAATGAGCAGTTCTTC.

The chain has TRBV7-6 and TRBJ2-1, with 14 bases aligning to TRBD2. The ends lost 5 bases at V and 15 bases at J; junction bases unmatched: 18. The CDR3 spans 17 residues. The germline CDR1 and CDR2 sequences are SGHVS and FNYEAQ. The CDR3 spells CASSPLVAGTSGGHLFF. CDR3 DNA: TGTGCCAGCAGCCCGCTCGTTGCCGGGACTAGCGGGGGACATCTGTTCTTC.

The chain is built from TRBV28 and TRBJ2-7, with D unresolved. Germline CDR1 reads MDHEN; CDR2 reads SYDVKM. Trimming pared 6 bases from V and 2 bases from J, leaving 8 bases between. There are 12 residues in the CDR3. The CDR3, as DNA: TGTGCCAGCAGAGGACGGACCTACGAGCAGTACTTC. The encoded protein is CASRGRTYEQYF. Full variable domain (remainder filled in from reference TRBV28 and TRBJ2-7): DVKVTQSSRYLVKRTGEKVFLECVQDMDHENMFWYRQDPGLGLRLIYFSYDVKMKEKGDIPEGYSVSREKKERFSLILESASTNQTSMYLCASRGRTYEQYFGPGTRLTVT.

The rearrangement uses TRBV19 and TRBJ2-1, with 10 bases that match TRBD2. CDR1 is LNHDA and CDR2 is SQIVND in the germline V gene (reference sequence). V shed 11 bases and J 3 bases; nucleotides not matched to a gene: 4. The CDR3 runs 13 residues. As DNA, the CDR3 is TGTGCCCAGCGGGAGGGCGGCTACAATGAGCAGTTCTTC. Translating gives CAQREGGYNEQFF.